This section outlines one T cell receptor (beta chain) sequence together with its context. The data originate from a study of blood T cell repertoires in COVID-19. Original data processing: Reference gene primer amplification gave nucleated cell count estimates. Sequencing used immunoSEQ multiplex PCR; TCRdb keeps in-frame clones, though not all of them. D and trimming come from the DNA, and the V and J calls and clone size come from that table. Among tens of thousands of clones, about 70% were seen once, and the ten largest hold more than 55%. The CDR3 length is 16 residues. The V end lost 2 bases, the J end lost 2 bases, and 14 bases lay between the germline ends. Germline V gene data show CDR1 as MNHEY and CDR2 as SVGEGT.

This sequence originates from an elderly man with acute or convalescent COVID-19. The sequencing sample was made of peripheral blood. The genes are TRBV6-2 or TRBV6-3 and TRBJ2-3; maybe TRBD2 (6 bases). The CDR3 protein is CASSYGTSISTDTQYF. CDR3 coding DNA: TGTGCCAGCAGTTACGGGACTTCTATATCCACAGATACGCAGTATTTT.